This T cell receptor beta chain appears in the sequencing data of a study of CXCR3-negative and CXCR3-positive naive CD8 T cells. Overall study findings and caveats: TRBV-TRBJ usage matched between naive CXCR3-negative and CXCR3-positive cells but not between memory cells.

The sorter processed each CD8+ T cell subset in triplicate at 280,000 or so cells apiece. CD45RO-CCR7+CD27+CD95- expression identified naive CD8+ T cells. As concerns this clonotype: As yet, its antigen is unknown.

UMI-labeled 5' RACE TRB cDNA libraries were prepared from the cells. Reanalyzing the 5' RACE reads, TCRdb keeps one entry per CDR3 protein, without DNA. The sample totals roughly 71,000 distinct CDR3 sequences. This TCR came from a human donor in good health. Some clones in this sample may be carry-over from other donors' samples. The specimen was naive CXCR3- CD8+ T cells from blood. Indicated subset: CD45RO-CCR7+CD27+CD95- naive CD8+ T cells lacking CXCR3 (TNR3-).

This CDR3 reads CSVESWTLVAFF. The chain uses TRBV29-1 and TRBJ1-1; TCRdb outputs TRBD1, but without DNA this stays unchecked. This CDR3 contains 12 residues. The V gene's germline CDR1 is SQVTM and CDR2 ANQGSEA.